This T cell receptor (beta chain) stems from a study of CXCR3-negative and CXCR3-positive naive CD8 T cells. Study details: Close to 135 million TRB reads were obtained in total, which works out to about 1.5 +/- 0.3 million per library. The study's findings and limits: CXCR3-expressing naive cells carried TRB CDR3s more hydrophobic than those of CXCR3-negative naive cells.

Comment on this clonotype: Its specificity is unknown.

Among CD8+ T cells, naive ones were CD45RO-CCR7+CD27+CD95-. The TRB libraries of cDNA were built by UMI-labeled 5' RACE. TCRdb reprocessed the 5' RACE reads and keeps a single row for each CDR3 protein, giving no DNA. The specimen's table records 80,000 to 100,000 distinct CDR3 sequences. The CDR3 loop spans 17 amino acids. The chain joins TRBV12-3 or TRBV12-4 to TRBJ2-1; there is no DNA to check the TCRdb D call of TRBD1. What was sequenced was naive CXCR3+ CD8+ T cells from blood. As for subset: CD45RO-CCR7+CD27+CD95- naive CD8+ T cells expressing CXCR3 (TNR3+). This receptor was taken from a human donor in good health. Some clones in this sample may be carry-over from other donors' samples. CDR3 sequence reads: CARNGDRGQAPYNEQFF.